This TCR beta chain was documented in a study of blood T cell repertoires in COVID-19. The ends were cut back, 0 bases at V and 11 bases at J, with 14 bases in the middle. Germline CDR1 and CDR2: GTSNPN and SVGIG (reference sequence). The CDR3 runs 13 residues. Only in-frame clones appear in the TCRdb table, and some are missing; sequencing was by immunoSEQ multiplex PCR. The sample holds about 480,000 clones; approximately 90% are singletons and the top ten take 1.5% to 2%. Sample: PBMCs or T cells enriched from blood (not recorded which). This chain uses TRBV30 with TRBJ2-4; D call uncertain. This receptor was identified in a woman in her thirties or forties who had recovered from COVID-19. CDR3 nucleotides: TGTGCCTGGAGTGTAGAGTCGCATTACCTTCAGTACTTC. It yields the protein CAWSVESHYLQYF. Looking up the rest from reference TRBV30 and TRBJ2-4 gives the full variable domain: SQTIHQWPATLVQPVGSPLSLECTVEGTSNPNLYWYRQAAGRGLQLLFYSVGIGQISSEVPQNLSASRPQDRQFILSSKKLLLSDSGFYLCAWSVESHYLQYFGAGTRLSVL.